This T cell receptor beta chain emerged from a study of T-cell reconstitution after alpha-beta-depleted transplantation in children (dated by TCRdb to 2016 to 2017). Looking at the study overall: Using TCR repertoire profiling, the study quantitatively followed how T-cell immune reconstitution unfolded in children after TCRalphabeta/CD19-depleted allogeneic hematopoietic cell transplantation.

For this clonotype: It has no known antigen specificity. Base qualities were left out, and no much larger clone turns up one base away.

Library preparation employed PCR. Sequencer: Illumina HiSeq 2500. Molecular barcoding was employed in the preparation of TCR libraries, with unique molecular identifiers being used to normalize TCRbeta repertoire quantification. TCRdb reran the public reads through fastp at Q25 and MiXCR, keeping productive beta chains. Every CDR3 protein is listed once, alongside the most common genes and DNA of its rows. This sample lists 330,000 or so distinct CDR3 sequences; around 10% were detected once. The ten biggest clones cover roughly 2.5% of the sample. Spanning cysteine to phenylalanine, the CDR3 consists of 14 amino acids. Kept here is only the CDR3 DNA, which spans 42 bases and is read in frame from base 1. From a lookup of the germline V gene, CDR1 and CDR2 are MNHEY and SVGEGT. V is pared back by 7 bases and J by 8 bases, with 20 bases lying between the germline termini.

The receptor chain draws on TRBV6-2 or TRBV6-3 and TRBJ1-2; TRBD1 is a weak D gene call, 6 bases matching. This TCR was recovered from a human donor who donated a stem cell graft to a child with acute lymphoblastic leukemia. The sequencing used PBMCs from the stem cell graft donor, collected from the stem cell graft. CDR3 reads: CASNIGTLVGGYTF. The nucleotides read TGTGCCAGCAACATCGGGACACTCGTGGGAGGCTACACCTTC.